Sequencing of this TCR beta chain was carried out in a study of immune cell composition in non-small cell lung cancer. CDR1 is SEHNR, CDR2 FQNEAQ, per germline (reference sequence). J gave up 0 bases and V 4 bases, and 4 bases lay outside the gene matches. The CDR3 is 15 residues long. Assay used: immunoSEQ multiplex PCR; TCRdb lists only in-frame clones, some missing. The data contain a few thousand clones, 81% of them singletons. V and J are TRBV7-9 and TRBJ2-3; 7 bases align to TRBD2. The sequenced material came from lung tumor tissue. This receptor was taken from a human donor with non-small cell lung cancer. The CDR3 nucleotides are TGTGCCAGCAGCTCGCGGGGGACTAGCACAGATACGCAGTATTTT. The encoded protein is CASSSRGTSTDTQYF.